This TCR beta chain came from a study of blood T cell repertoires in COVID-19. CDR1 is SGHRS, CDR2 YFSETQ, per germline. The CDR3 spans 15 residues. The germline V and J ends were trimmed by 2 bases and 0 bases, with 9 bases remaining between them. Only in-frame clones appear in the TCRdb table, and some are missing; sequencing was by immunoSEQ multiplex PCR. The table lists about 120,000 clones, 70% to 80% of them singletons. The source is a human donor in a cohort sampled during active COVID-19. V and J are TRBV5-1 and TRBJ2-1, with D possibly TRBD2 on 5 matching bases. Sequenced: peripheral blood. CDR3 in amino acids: CASSLAAGSYNEQFF. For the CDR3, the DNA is TGCGCCAGCAGCTTAGCCGCGGGCTCCTACAATGAGCAGTTCTTC.